This TCR beta chain was retrieved from a study of shared clonotypes between healthy human individuals. Points from the study as a whole: It was observed that 5% to 6% of naive CD4 clonotypes were shared across several donors. Depth was large, yet rarefaction showed that sorted-subset sequencing was incomplete. Clonotypes not shared had lower generation probabilities than those common to all four donors.

This CDR3 is 11 amino acids long. V gave up 10 bases and J gave up 3 bases, with 9 bases separating them. CDR1 ENHRY and CDR2 SYGVKD come from the germline V gene. Naive CD8 cells were CD45RO-negative, positively selected for CCR7, excluding terminally differentiated effector memory CD45RA+ cells. Each sample came from a Caucasian adult donor living in Nashville, Tennessee. Sequencing used immunoSEQ multiplex PCR; TCRdb keeps in-frame clones, though not all of them. The repertoire has some 2,100,000 clones, about 93% of them found once; the top ten carry roughly 1.7%. A remark on this clone: As yet, its antigen is unknown.

The source material was naive CD8+ T cells from PBMCs. The chain couples TRBV10-3 to TRBJ1-1, with D possibly being TRBD1 (5 bases). The sequence came from a man aged 18 to 30 in good health. Some clones in this sample may be carry-over from other donors' samples. DNA for the CDR3: TGTGCCACCCTAGGGGACACTGAAGCTTTCTTT. This gives the protein CATLGDTEAFF.